The 25 T cell receptor beta chains below come from one sample, sequenced in a study of siplizumab effects on memory and regulatory T cells. This table comes from immunoSEQ multiplex PCR, and its TCRdb copy is limited to in-frame clones, with some not included. The sample includes about 48,000 clones, roughly 87% of them seen just once. The material sequenced was naive CD8+ T cells sorted from blood. The receptors come from a human donor in good health.

Only a few counts were recorded for this clone. The V and J genes are TRBV30 and TRBJ1-1, with 12 nucleotides matching TRBD1. From germline, CDR1 is GTSNPN and CDR2 SVGIG (reference sequence). V was pared by 3 bases and J by 6 bases, with 5 bases of the junction left unmatched. The CDR3 runs to 14 residues. This CDR3 reads CAWRVGTGGAEAFF. The CDR3 DNA is TGTGCCTGGAGAGTCGGGACAGGGGGCGCTGAAGCTTTCTTT.

The genes are TRBV6-5 and TRBJ2-7; TRBD2 might be the D (6 bases). The CDR3 covers 15 residues. CDR1 is MNHEY and CDR2 is SVGAGI in the germline V gene. V was shortened by 0 bases and J by 1 base, with 10 bases between the two germline ends. The CDR3 bases are TGTGCCAGCAGTTACTCGGCAGGAGGGTCCTACGAGCAGTACTTC. Translated, it gives CASSYSAGGSYEQYF.

The rearrangement uses TRBV9 and TRBJ2-1; 12 nucleotides match TRBD2. With 0 bases clipped from V and 4 bases from J, the junction kept 5 bases outside the gene matches. The CDR3 loop spans 17 amino acids. Germline V gene data show CDR1 as SGDLS and CDR2 as YYNGEE. CDR3 residues: CASSVAPSGRGYNEQFF. Here the CDR3 DNA reads TGTGCCAGCAGCGTAGCCCCTAGCGGGAGGGGATACAATGAGCAGTTCTTC.

The chain employs TRBV10-3 and TRBJ2-2, with 8 positions matching TRBD2. Per the germline V gene, CDR1 is ENHRY and CDR2 is SYGVKD. V shed 9 bases, J shed 6 bases, and the junction held 9 bases outside the gene matches. This CDR3 is built from 14 residues. The CDR3 DNA reads as TGTGCCATTCCAGCAGCGGGAGCCGCCGGGGAGCTGTTTTTT. Translated, it gives CAIPAAGAAGELFF.

V and J are TRBV27 and TRBJ2-7; the D is unclear. V gave up 5 bases and J gave up 6 bases, with 8 bases separating them. Germline CDR1 reads MNHEY; CDR2 reads SMNVEV (reference sequence). The CDR3 spans 11 residues. The CDR3: CASSLGSEQYF. In DNA form, the CDR3 reads TGTGCCAGCAGTCTGGGGTCCGAGCAGTACTTC.

This clone was recorded only once. V gene TRBV7-7 combines with J gene TRBJ2-5; D perhaps matches TRBD1 (6 bases). The germline V gene has CDR1 SSHAT and CDR2 FNYEAQ (reference sequence). V shed 2 bases and J shed 4 bases, with 11 bases lying between them. This CDR3 contains 14 residues. CDR3 DNA: TGTGCCAGCAGCTTATGGGGGCAGCTAGAGACCCAGTACTTC. Its translation: CASSLWGQLETQYF.

The chain has TRBV7-6 and TRBJ1-5; D might be TRBD1 (5 bases). Germline loops: CDR1 SGHVS, CDR2 FNYEAQ. V lost 5 bases and J 7 bases, leaving 12 bases between the germline ends. This CDR3 comprises 13 residues. This CDR3 reads CASSRRGDQPQHF. CDR3 in DNA: TGTGCCAGCAGCAGACGCGGGGACCAGCCCCAGCATTTT.

V gene TRBV6-4 combines with J gene TRBJ2-2, with 7 bases fitting TRBD2. The CDR3 length is 14 residues. Germline CDR1 and CDR2: MRHNA and SNTAGT. The junction had 1 base not matched to a gene; V was cut back by 6 bases and J by 0 bases. The CDR3 spells CASRAGANTGELFF. CDR3 bases: TGTGCCAGCAGGGCGGGGGCGAACACCGGGGAGCTGTTTTTT.

J is TRBJ1-1 and V is TRBV7-9, with D maybe TRBD1 (5 bases). The V and J ends lost 4 bases and 5 bases respectively, with 11 bases between them. The germline V gene encodes CDR1 SEHNR and CDR2 FQNEAQ (reference sequence). The length of the CDR3 is 13 residues. CDR3 loop: CASSWGVGTEAFF. The DNA for the CDR3 is TGTGCCAGCAGCTGGGGGGTGGGAACTGAAGCTTTCTTT.

The sample holds a few counts of this clone. The J gene is TRBJ1-5, the V gene TRBV5-8; D gene unclear. CDR3 size: 11 residues. V lost 0 bases, J lost 7 bases, and 2 bases lay in between. Germline V gene sequence: CDR1 SGHTS, CDR2 YDEGEE. CDR3 in DNA: TGTGCCAGCAGCTTGGAGCAGCCCCAGCATTTT. Translated, it gives CASSLEQPQHF.

The chain uses TRBV5-8 and TRBJ2-2; tentatively, D is TRBD2 (5 bases). Germline CDR1 SGHTS, CDR2 YDEGEE. V was trimmed by 1 base and J by 4 bases, leaving 11 bases between them. This CDR3 spans 15 amino acids. CDR3 coding DNA: TGTGCCAGCAGCTTGCTCGGGGATCTCACCGGGGAGCTGTTTTTT. Amino acid sequence: CASSLLGDLTGELFF.

Notes on this clone: At one end the junction does not follow the germline gene, possibly because of a read error. V gene TRBV7-8 combines with J gene TRBJ2-3; TRBD2 matches 9 bases. Germline-derived CDR1 and CDR2 are SGHVS and FQNEAQ. The CDR3 is made up of 14 amino acids. DNA for the CDR3: TGTGCCAGCACCTTAGCGGGGGGCACAGATACGCAGTATTTT. The encoded protein is CASTLAGGTDTQYF.

The rearrangement joins TRBV5-4 to TRBJ1-2; D is uncertain. Trimming left V 4 bases short and J 4 bases short, with 8 bases between. In germline, CDR1 is SGHNT, CDR2 YYREEE (reference sequence). This CDR3 has 12 residues. The DNA of the CDR3 is TGTGCCAGCAGCGGAGGGCTCTATGGCTACACCTTC. This translates into CASSGGLYGYTF.

This clone was recorded only once. The chain links TRBV14 to TRBJ1-2; D ambiguous. The length of the CDR3 is 16 residues. V gave up 3 bases and J gave up 3 bases, with 17 bases separating them. Germline CDR1 is SGHDN and CDR2 is FVKESK. This CDR3 is CASSHVRPYPHYGYTF. CDR3 bases: TGTGCCAGCAGCCATGTCCGGCCCTATCCGCACTATGGCTACACCTTC.

This chain joins TRBV6-5 and TRBJ2-5; D possibly uses TRBD1 or TRBD2 (5 bases each). The CDR3 spans 13 residues. V shed 7 bases and J shed 4 bases, with 13 bases lying between them. Germline values: CDR1 MNHEY, CDR2 SVGAGI. The CDR3 here is CASMGGGAETQYF. The DNA of the CDR3 is TGTGCCAGCATGGGTGGGGGTGCAGAGACCCAGTACTTC.

The chain recombines TRBV19 with TRBJ1-1; the D gene is possibly TRBD1 (6 bases). V gave up 2 bases and J gave up 0 bases, with 10 bases separating them. The CDR3 is made up of 15 amino acids. Per the germline V gene, CDR1 is LNHDA and CDR2 is SQIVND (reference sequence). This CDR3 is CASSIHTGMNTEAFF. The CDR3 DNA reads TGTGCCAGTAGTATACATACAGGGATGAACACTGAAGCTTTCTTT.

The V and J genes are TRBV29-1 and TRBJ2-1; D unclear. From germline, CDR1 is SQVTM and CDR2 ANQGSEA. The CDR3 extends over 14 amino acids. V shed 5 bases and J shed 0 bases, with 11 bases lying between them. The CDR3 sequence: CSVLSASSYNEQFF. The DNA of the CDR3 is TGCAGCGTTCTGAGCGCGAGCTCCTACAATGAGCAGTTCTTC.

This chain joins TRBV29-1 and TRBJ2-1, with a weak D call TRBD2 (6 bases). The ends were cut back, 0 bases at V and 3 bases at J, with 15 bases in the middle. There are 16 residues in the CDR3. Germline CDR1 and CDR2: SQVTM and ANQGSEA. The CDR3 coding sequence is TGCAGCGTTGAAGAATTAGCGGCTCAACTCTACAATGAGCAGTTCTTC. It codes for CSVEELAAQLYNEQFF.

The chain couples TRBV7-9 to TRBJ2-1, with a possible D match to TRBD2 (6 bases). Germline-derived CDR1 and CDR2 are SEHNR and FQNEAQ (reference sequence). The CDR3 spans 13 residues. V was cut by 5 bases and J by 7 bases, with 12 bases left in between. CDR3 region: CASSPGLPNEQFF. The CDR3 bases are TGTGCCAGCAGCCCGGGACTCCCGAATGAGCAGTTCTTC.

This rearrangement joins TRBV5-1 to TRBJ2-7; the D gene is possibly TRBD2 (5 bases). Trimming left V 4 bases short and J 2 bases short, with 10 bases between. From germline, CDR1 is SGHRS and CDR2 YFSETQ. This CDR3 contains 13 residues. The CDR3 is CASSIGMTYEQYF. CDR3 in DNA: TGCGCCAGCAGCATCGGGATGACCTACGAGCAGTACTTC.

The V gene is TRBV19, the J gene TRBJ2-1, with 8 bases matching TRBD2. Germline loops: CDR1 LNHDA, CDR2 SQIVND (reference sequence). The CDR3 runs to 16 residues. After removal of 5 bases from V and 7 bases from J, the junction contained 13 bases not matched to a gene. CDR3 sequence: CASSWASGPPVNEQFF. DNA for the CDR3: TGTGCCAGTAGTTGGGCTAGCGGGCCCCCAGTTAATGAGCAGTTCTTC.

The V call is TRBV25-1, the J call TRBJ2-3, with 11 bases identical to TRBD1. The CDR3 contains 15 residues. Germline CDR1 and CDR2: MGHDK and SYGVNS. After removal of 8 bases from V and 3 bases from J, the junction contained 7 bases not matched to a gene. This CDR3 is CASGTGTGGTDTQYF. For the CDR3, the DNA is TGTGCCAGCGGAACCGGGACAGGGGGGACAGATACGCAGTATTTT.

The chain recombines TRBV5-1 with TRBJ2-1, with D tentatively TRBD2 (5 bases). V lost 1 base and J lost 7, with 12 bases in between. From germline, CDR1 is SGHRS and CDR2 YFSETQ. This CDR3 spans 14 amino acids. The CDR3 region is CASSLSELVNEQFF. CDR3 DNA: TGCGCCAGCAGCTTGAGCGAACTAGTAAATGAGCAGTTCTTC.

The chain is built from TRBV9 and TRBJ1-3; tentatively, D is TRBD1 (5 bases). Per the germline V gene, CDR1 is SGDLS and CDR2 is YYNGEE. V lost 5 bases and J 0 bases, leaving 12 bases between the germline ends. The CDR3 runs 15 residues. This CDR3 reads CASSDGGNSGNTIYF. CDR3 DNA sequence: TGTGCCAGCAGTGATGGGGGTAACTCTGGAAACACCATATATTTT.

The CDR3 DNA reads as TGTGCCAGCAGCCCCGGACTAGCGTCTCGGCAGTACTTC. Translating it yields CASSPGLASRQYF. This chain joins TRBV11-3 and TRBJ2-7; 9 bases align to TRBD2. The CDR3 is made up of 13 amino acids. V shed 5 bases and J 9 bases; nucleotides not matched to a gene: 8. CDR1 SGHNT and CDR2 YENEEA come from the germline V gene. The full variable domain, in which reference TRBV11-3 and TRBJ2-7 provide the parts outside the CDR3, is EAGVVQSPRYKIIEKKQPVAFWCNPISGHNTLYWYLQNLGQGPELLIRYENEEAVDDSQLPKDRFSAERLKGVDSTLKIQPAELGDSAVYLCASSPGLASRQYFGPGTRLTVT.